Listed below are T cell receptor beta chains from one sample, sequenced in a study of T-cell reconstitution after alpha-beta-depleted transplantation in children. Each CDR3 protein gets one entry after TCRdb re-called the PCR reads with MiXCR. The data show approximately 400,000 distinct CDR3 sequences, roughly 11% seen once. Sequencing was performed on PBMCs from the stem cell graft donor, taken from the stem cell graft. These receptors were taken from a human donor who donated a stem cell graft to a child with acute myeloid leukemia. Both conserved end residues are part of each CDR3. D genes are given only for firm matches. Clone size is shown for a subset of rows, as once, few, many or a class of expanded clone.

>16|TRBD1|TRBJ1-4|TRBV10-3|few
CAIKPGQGTFNEKLFF
TGTGCCATCAAACCGGGACAGGGGACATTTAATGAAAAACTGTTTTTT
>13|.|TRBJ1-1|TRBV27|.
CASSLQRYTEAFF
TGTGCCAGCAGTTTACAGCGCTACACTGAAGCTTTCTTT
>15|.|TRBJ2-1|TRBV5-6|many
CASSSGPSEYNEQFF
TGTGCCAGCAGCTCGGGACCATCGGAATACAATGAGCAGTTCTTC
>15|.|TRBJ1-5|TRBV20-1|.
CSARDNPGSHQPQHF
TGCAGTGCTAGAGACAACCCAGGGTCCCATCAGCCCCAGCATTTT
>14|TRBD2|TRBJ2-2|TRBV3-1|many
CASISSGNTGELFF
TGTGCCAGCATATCTAGCGGGAACACCGGGGAGCTGTTTTTT
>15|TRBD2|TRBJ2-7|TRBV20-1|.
CSASPILTSGYEQYF
TGCAGTGCTTCTCCAATTTTGACTAGCGGATACGAGCAGTACTTC
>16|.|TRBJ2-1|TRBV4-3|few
CASSQDIGGRRNEQFF
TGCGCCAGCAGCCAAGATATAGGTGGGAGAAGAAATGAGCAGTTCTTC
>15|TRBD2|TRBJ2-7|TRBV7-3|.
CASSLASGSQYEQYF
TGTGCCAGCAGCCTAGCTAGCGGGAGTCAATACGAGCAGTACTTC
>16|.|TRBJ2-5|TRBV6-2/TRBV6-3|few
CASSALFGQIEETQYF
TGTGCCAGCAGTGCCTTGTTTGGACAGATCGAGGAGACCCAGTACTTC
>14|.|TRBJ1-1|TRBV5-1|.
CASSLAGFGTEAFF
TGCGCCAGCAGCTTGGCAGGGTTCGGCACTGAAGCTTTCTTT
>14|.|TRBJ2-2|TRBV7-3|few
CASSFISNTGELFF
TGTGCCAGCAGCTTCATCTCGAACACCGGGGAGCTGTTTTTT
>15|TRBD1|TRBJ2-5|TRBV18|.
CASTGQGTYQETQYF
TGTGCCAGCACCGGACAGGGGACGTACCAAGAGACCCAGTACTTC
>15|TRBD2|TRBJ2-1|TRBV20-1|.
CSARDLAGGLGGQFF
TGCAGTGCTAGAGATCTGGCGGGAGGGCTGGGGGGGCAGTTCTTC
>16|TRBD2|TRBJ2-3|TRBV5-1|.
CASSRGALAGQNTQYF
TGCGCCAGCAGCCGCGGCGCCCTAGCGGGCCAAAATACGCAGTATTTT
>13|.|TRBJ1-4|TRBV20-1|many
CSAMAGLGEKLFF
TGCAGTGCTATGGCAGGGCTCGGAGAAAAACTGTTTTTT
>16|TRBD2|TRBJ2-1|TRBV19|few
CASSIGRLADYNEQFF
TGTGCCAGTAGTATAGGACGACTAGCGGACTACAATGAGCAGTTCTTC
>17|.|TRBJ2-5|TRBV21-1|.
CASSPQSGRVGYKTQYF
TGTGCCAGCAGCCCTCAATCAGGGCGGGTGGGTTACAAGACCCAGTACTTC
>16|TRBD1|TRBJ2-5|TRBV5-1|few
CASTPRTGEYLETQYF
TGCGCCAGCACCCCCCGGACAGGGGAATATTTAGAGACCCAGTACTTC
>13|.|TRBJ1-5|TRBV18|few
CASSPTGPQPQHF
TGTGCCAGCTCACCAACAGGGCCTCAGCCCCAGCATTTT
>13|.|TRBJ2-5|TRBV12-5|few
CASGLNYQETQYF
TGTGCTAGTGGTTTAAATTACCAAGAGACCCAGTACTTC
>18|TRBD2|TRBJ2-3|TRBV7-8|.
CASSPTGLAGGRTDTQYF
TGTGCCAGCAGCCCCACCGGACTAGCGGGAGGACGCACAGATACGCAGTATTTT
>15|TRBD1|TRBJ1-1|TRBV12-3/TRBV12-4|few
CASSPRTGGGTEAFF
TGTGCCAGCAGTCCGCGGACAGGGGGGGGGACTGAAGCTTTCTTT
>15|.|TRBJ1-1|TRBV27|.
CASGLSAGLNTEAFF
TGTGCCAGCGGTTTATCCGCAGGACTGAACACTGAAGCTTTCTTT
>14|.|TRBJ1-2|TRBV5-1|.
CANSIQLSYYGYTF
TGCGCCAACTCTATACAGCTTTCATACTATGGCTACACCTTC
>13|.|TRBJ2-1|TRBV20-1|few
CSALRGTDNEQFF
TGCAGTGCCTTGAGGGGTACCGACAATGAGCAGTTCTTC
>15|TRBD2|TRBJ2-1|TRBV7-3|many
CASSPGGSSYNEQFF
TGTGCCAGCAGCCCCGGCGGGAGCTCCTACAATGAGCAGTTCTTC
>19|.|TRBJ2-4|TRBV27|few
CASSQSYPELVGAKNIQYF
TGTGCCAGCAGCCAGTCCTACCCAGAACTAGTGGGAGCCAAAAACATTCAGTACTTC
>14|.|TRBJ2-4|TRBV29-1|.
CSVETLEAKNIQYF
TGCAGCGTTGAGACCCTTGAAGCCAAAAACATTCAGTACTTC
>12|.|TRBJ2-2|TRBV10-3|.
CAIATNTGELFF
TGTGCCATTGCCACGAACACCGGGGAGCTGTTTTTT
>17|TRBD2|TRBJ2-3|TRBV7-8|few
CASSRSTSGGASDTQYF
TGTGCCAGCAGCCGCTCGACTAGCGGGGGGGCCAGCGATACGCAGTATTTT
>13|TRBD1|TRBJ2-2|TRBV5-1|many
CASSTGGTGELFF
TGTGCCAGCAGTACAGGGGGCACCGGGGAGCTGTTTTTT
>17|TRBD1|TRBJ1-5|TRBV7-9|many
CASSPPIRQGVNQPQHF
TGTGCCAGCAGCCCACCCATACGACAGGGGGTCAATCAGCCCCAGCATTTT
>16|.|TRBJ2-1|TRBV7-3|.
CASSLKGIPSPNEQFF
TGTGCCAGCAGCTTAAAGGGGATCCCATCTCCCAATGAGCAGTTCTTC
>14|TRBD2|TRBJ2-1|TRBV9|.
CASSVLAGAVEQFF
TGTGCCAGCAGCGTACTAGCGGGAGCGGTTGAGCAGTTCTTC
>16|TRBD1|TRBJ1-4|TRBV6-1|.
CASSERQGSTNEKLFF
TGTGCCAGCAGTGAGCGACAGGGATCAACTAATGAAAAACTGTTTTTT
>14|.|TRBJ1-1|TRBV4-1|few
CASSPRVWGTEAFF
TGCGCCAGCAGCCCAAGGGTTTGGGGAACTGAAGCTTTCTTT
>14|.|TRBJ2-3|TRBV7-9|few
CASSTDFRTDTQYF
TGTGCCAGCAGCACCGACTTCCGCACAGATACGCAGTATTTT
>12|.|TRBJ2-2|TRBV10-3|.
CAISVNSGELFF
TGTGCCATCAGTGTAAACTCGGGGGAGCTGTTTTTT
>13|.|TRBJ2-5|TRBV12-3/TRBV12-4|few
CASSRTGSETQYF
TGTGCCAGCAGCCGTACAGGGTCAGAGACCCAGTACTTC